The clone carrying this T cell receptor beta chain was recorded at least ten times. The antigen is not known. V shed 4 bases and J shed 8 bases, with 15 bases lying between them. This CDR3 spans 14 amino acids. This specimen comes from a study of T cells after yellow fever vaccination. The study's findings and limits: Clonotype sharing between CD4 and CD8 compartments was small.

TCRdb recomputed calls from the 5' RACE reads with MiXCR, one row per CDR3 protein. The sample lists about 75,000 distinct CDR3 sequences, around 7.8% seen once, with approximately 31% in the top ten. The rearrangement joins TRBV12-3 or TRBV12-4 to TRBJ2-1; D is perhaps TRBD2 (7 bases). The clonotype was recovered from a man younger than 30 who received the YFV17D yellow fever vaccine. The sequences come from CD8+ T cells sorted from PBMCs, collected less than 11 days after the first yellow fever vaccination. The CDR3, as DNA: TGTGCCAGCAGTTGGGGGGGCACTGATTATGAGCAGTTCTTC. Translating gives CASSWGGTDYEQFF.